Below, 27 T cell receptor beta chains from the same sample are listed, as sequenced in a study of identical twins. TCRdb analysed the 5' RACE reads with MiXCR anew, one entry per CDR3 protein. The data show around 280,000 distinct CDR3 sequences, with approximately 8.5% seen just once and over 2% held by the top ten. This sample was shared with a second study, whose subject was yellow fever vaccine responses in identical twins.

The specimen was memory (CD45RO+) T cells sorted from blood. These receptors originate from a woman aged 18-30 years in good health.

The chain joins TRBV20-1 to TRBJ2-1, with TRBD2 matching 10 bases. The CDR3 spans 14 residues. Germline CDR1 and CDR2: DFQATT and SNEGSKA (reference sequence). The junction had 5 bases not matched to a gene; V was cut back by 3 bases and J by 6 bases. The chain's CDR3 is CSARGTSELNEQFF. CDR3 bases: TGCAGTGCTAGGGGGACTAGCGAACTCAATGAGCAGTTCTTC.

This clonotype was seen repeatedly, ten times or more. The CDR3 sequence: CASSSITGGTEAFF. The CDR3, as DNA: TGTGCCAGCAGTTCAATCACTGGGGGCACTGAAGCTTTCTTT. This sequence joins TRBV6-5 and TRBJ1-1; possibly TRBD1 for D (5 bases). V gave up 4 bases and J gave up 4 bases, with 13 bases separating them. Looked up from germline, CDR1 is MNHEY and CDR2 is SVGAGI. The CDR3 loop spans 14 amino acids.

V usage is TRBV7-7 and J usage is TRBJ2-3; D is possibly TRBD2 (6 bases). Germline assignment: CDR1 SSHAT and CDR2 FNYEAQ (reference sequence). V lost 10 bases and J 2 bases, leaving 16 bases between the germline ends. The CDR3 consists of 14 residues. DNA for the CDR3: TGTGCCATCAGTGGCGGGGCTTACACAGATACGCAGTATTTT. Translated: CAISGGAYTDTQYF.

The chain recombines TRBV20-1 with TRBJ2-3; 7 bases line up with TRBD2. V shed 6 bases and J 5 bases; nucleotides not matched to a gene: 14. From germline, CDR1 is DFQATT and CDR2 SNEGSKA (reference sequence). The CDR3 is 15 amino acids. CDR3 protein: CSATSPRGVGDTQYF. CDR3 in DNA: TGCAGTGCCACGTCCCCCCGGGGGGTCGGAGATACGCAGTATTTT.

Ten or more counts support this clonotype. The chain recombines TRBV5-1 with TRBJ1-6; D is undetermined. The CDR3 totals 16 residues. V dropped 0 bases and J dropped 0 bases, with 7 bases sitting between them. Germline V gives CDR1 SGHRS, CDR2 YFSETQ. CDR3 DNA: TGCGCCAGCAGCTTGGGGGGAAGCTCCTATAATTCACCCCTCCACTTT. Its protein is CASSLGGSSYNSPLHF.

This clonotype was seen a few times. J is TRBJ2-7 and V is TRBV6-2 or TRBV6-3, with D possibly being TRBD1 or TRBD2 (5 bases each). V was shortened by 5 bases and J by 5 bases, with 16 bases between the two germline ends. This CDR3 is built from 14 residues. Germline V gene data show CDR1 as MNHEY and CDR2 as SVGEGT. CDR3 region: CASSGRDVPDEQYF. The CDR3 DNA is TGTGCCAGCAGTGGCCGGGACGTACCGGACGAGCAGTACTTC.

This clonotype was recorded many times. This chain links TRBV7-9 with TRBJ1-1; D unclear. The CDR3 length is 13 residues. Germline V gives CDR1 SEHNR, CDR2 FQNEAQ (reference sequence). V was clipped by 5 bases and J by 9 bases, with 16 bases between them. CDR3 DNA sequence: TGTGCCAGCAGCCCTCAGTCTGGGGTCAAAGCTTTCTTT. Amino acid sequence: CASSPQSGVKAFF.

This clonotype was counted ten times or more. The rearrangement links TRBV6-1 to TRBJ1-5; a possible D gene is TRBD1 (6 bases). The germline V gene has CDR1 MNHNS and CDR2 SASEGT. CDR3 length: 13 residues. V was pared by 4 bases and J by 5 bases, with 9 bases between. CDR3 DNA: TGTGCCAGCAGTGGGGACACCTATCAGCCCCAGCATTTT. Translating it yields CASSGDTYQPQHF.

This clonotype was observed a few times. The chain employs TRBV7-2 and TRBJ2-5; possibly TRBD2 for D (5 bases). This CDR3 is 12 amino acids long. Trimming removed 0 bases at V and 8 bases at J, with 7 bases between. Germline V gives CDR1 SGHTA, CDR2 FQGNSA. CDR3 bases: TGTGCCAGCAGCTTAGCAGGGAGAACCCAGTACTTC. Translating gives CASSLAGRTQYF.

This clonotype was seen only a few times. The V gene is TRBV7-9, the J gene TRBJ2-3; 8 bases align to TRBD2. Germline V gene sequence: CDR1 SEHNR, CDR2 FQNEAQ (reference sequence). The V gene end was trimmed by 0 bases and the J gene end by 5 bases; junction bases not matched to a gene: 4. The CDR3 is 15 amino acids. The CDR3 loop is CASSLASGGIDTQYF. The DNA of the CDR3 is TGTGCCAGCAGCTTAGCCAGCGGGGGAATAGATACGCAGTATTTT.

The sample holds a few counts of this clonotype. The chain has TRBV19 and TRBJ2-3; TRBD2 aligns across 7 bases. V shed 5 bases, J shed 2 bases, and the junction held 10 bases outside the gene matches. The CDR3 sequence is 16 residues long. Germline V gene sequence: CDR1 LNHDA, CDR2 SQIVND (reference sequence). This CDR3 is CASSGPRRETTDTQYF. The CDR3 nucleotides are TGTGCCAGTAGTGGCCCCCGGCGGGAGACCACAGATACGCAGTATTTT.

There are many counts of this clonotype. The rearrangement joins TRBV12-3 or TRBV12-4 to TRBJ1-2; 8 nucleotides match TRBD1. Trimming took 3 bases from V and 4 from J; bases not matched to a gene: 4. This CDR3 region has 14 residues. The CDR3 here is CASSFQGASYGYTF. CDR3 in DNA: TGTGCCAGCAGTTTTCAGGGGGCGAGCTATGGCTACACCTTC.

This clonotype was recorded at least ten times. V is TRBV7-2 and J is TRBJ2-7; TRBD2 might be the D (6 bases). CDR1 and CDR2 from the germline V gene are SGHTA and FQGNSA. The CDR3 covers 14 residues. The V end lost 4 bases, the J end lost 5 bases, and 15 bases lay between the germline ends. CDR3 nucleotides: TGTGCCAGCAGCTATGGACTACTTTTCGACGAGCAGTACTTC. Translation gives CASSYGLLFDEQYF.

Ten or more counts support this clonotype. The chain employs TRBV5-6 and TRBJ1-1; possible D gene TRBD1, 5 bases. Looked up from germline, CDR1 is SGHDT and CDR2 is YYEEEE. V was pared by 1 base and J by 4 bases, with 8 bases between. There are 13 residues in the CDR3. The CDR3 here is CASSLSGPTEAFF. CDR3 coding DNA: TGTGCCAGCAGCTTGTCAGGGCCCACTGAAGCTTTCTTT.

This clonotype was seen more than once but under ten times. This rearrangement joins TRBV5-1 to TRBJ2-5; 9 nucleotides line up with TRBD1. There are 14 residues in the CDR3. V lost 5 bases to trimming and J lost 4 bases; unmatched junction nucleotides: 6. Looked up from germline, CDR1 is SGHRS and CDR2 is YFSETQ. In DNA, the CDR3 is TGCGCCAGCAGATACAGGGGGCCCCCAGAGACCCAGTACTTC. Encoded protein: CASRYRGPPETQYF.

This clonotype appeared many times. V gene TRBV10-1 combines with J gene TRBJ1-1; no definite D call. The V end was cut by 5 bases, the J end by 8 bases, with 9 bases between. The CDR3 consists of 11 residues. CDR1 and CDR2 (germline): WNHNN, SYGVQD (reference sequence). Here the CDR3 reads CASSSGGEAFF. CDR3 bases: TGCGCCAGCAGTTCAGGCGGGGAAGCTTTCTTT.

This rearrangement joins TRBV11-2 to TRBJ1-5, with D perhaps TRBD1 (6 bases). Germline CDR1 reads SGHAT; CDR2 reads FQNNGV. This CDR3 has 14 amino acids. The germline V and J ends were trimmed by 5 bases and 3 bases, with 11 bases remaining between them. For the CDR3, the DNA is TGTGCCAGCAGCACGGGACAAACCAATCAGCCCCAGCATTTT. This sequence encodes CASSTGQTNQPQHF.

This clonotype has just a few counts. CDR3 nucleotides: TGCAGTGCCGCCACCGGACTAGCGGGGGGGCATCCCTCCTACAATGAGCAGTTCTTC. It yields the protein CSAATGLAGGHPSYNEQFF. The chain employs TRBV20-1 and TRBJ2-1; TRBD2 agrees at 15 bases. Trimming at V came to 6 bases and at J to 0 bases, leaving 12 bases not matched to a gene. The germline V gene encodes CDR1 DFQATT and CDR2 SNEGSKA (reference sequence). The CDR3 sequence is 19 residues long.

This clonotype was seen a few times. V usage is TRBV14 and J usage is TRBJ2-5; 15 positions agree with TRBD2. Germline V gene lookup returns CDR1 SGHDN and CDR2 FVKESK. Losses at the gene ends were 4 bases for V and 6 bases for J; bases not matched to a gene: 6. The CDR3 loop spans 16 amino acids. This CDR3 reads CASSPRTSGGAQTQYF. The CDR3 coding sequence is TGTGCCAGCAGCCCCCGGACTAGCGGGGGGGCGCAGACCCAGTACTTC.

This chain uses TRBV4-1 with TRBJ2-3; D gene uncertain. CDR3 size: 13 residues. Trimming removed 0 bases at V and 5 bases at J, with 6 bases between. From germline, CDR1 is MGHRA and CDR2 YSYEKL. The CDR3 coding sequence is TGCGCCAGCAGCCAAGATGGCAGAGATACGCAGTATTTT. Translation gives CASSQDGRDTQYF.

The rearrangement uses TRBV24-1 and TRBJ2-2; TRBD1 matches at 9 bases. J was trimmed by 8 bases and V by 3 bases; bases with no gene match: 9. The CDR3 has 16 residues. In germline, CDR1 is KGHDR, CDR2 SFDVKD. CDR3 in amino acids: CATSDESQGAAGELFF. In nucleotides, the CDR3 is TGTGCCACCAGTGATGAATCACAGGGGGCAGCGGGGGAGCTGTTTTTT.

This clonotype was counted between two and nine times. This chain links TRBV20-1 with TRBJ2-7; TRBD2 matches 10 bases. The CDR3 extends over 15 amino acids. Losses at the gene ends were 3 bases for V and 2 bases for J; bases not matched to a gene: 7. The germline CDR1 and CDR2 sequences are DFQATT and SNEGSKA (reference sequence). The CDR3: CSARLAGGGTYEQYV. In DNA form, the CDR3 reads TGCAGTGCTAGGTTAGCGGGGGGCGGAACCTACGAGCAGTACGTC.

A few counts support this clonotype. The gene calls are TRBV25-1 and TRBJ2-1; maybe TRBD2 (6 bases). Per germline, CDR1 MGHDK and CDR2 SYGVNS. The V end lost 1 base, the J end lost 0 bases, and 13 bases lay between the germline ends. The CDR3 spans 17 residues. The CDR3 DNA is TGTGCCAGCAGTGAATCCCCGACTAGTAGCTCCTACAATGAGCAGTTCTTC. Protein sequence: CASSESPTSSSYNEQFF.

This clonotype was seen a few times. In DNA form, the CDR3 reads TGTGCCAGCAGTGAACCCCCGGCGGGGGCGAGGGGAACGCAGTATTTT. Encoded protein: CASSEPPAGARGTQYF. The chain recombines TRBV6-1 with TRBJ2-3; D might be TRBD2 (7 bases). The germline CDR1 and CDR2 sequences are MNHNS and SASEGT. V was pared by 2 bases and J by 9 bases, with 21 bases between. The CDR3 length is 16 residues.

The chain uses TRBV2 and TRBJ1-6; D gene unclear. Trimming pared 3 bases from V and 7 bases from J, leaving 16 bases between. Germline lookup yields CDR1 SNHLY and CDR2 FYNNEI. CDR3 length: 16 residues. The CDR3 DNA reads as TGTGCCAGCAGTGAGTCGAGGCCCAACGTCAATTCACCCCTCCACTTT. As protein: CASSESRPNVNSPLHF. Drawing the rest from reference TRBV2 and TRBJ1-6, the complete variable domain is EPEVTQTPSHQVTQMGQEVILRCVPISNHLYFYWYRQILGQKVEFLVSFYNNEISEKSEIFDDQFSVERPDGSNFTLKIRSTKLEDSAMYFCASSESRPNVNSPLHFGNGTRLTVT.

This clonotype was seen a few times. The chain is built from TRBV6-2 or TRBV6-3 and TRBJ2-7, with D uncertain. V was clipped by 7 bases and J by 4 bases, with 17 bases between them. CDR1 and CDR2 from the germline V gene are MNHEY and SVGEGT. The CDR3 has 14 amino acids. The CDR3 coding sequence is TGTGCCAGCACCGAAAGGACCGAAGGTTACGAGCAGTACTTC. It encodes CASTERTEGYEQYF.

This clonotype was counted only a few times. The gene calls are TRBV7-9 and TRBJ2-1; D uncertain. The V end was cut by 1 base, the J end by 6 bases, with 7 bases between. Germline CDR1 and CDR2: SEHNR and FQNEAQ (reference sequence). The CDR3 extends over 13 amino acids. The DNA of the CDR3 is TGTGCCAGCAGCTTAGGCCACACCAATGAGCAGTTCTTC. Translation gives CASSLGHTNEQFF.